A selection of T cell receptor beta chains follows, all from one sample in a study of cytomegalovirus exposure and HLA in healthy donors. TCRdb keeps only in-frame clones here, not all; method: immunoSEQ multiplex PCR. Of approximately 130,000 clones in the sample, roughly four fifths are singletons; the top ten hold about 8.1%. The sample consisted of PBMCs. Receptor source: a woman aged 45 to 65 in good health and CMV-seropositive. Both conserved end residues are part of each CDR3. A D gene is named only where the DNA matches it firmly. Rows give clone size only sometimes, using once, few, many, or a class for an expanded clone.

>.|.|14|TRBJ2-2|TRBV5-1
TGCGCCAGCAGCTTGGACACAAACACCGGGGAGCTGTTTTTT
CASSLDTNTGELFF
>.|.|11|TRBJ2-7|TRBV28
TGTGCCAGCAGTTATTCTGACGAGCAGTACTTC
CASSYSDEQYF
>TRBD2|.|16|TRBJ2-2|TRBV5-1
TGCGCCAGCAGGCGACTAGCGGGAGGAAGTGTCGGGGAGCTGTTTTTT
CASRRLAGGSVGELFF
>TRBD2|once|14|TRBJ2-1|TRBV5-1
TGCGCCAGCAGGCTTGGACTAGCGGGGGCGGTTTTGTTCTTC
CASRLGLAGAVLFF
>TRBD1|.|14|TRBJ2-2|TRBV10-3
TGTGCCATCAGCCTACAGGGGAGAACCGGGGAGCTGTTTTTT
CAISLQGRTGELFF
>.|.|13|TRBJ2-7|TRBV28
TGTGCCAGCAGTGACACCCGACAGACAGAGCAGTACTTC
CASSDTRQTEQYF
>.|once|13|TRBJ1-1|TRBV30
TGTGCCTGGAGAAGACAGTCGAACACTGAAGCTTTCTTT
CAWRRQSNTEAFF
>.|.|15|TRBJ1-1|TRBV28
TGTGCCAGCAGTTTCTCAACAGCAGGGTTTACTGAAGCTTTCTTT
CASSFSTAGFTEAFF
>TRBD1|.|15|TRBJ1-4|TRBV4-1
TGCGCCAGCAGCCGCCCGGGACAGGCTAATGAAAAACTGTTTTTT
CASSRPGQANEKLFF
>.|once|15|TRBJ1-1|TRBV4-1
TGCGCCAGCAGCCCCTTCGAGACAGTTAGCACTGAAGCTTTCTTT
CASSPFETVSTEAFF
>TRBD1|many|16|TRBJ1-2|TRBV4-2
TGTGCCAGCAGCCAAGACCCCACAGGGGGCCTTTACGGCTACACCTTC
CASSQDPTGGLYGYTF
>.|.|14|TRBJ1-2|TRBV6-6
TGTGCCAGCAGTTCCGGGCCCAGGGGCTATGGCTACACCTTC
CASSSGPRGYGYTF
>TRBD2|.|17|TRBJ2-3|TRBV13
TGTGCCAGCAGCTCAACTGTAGGACTAGCTTTGCCAGATACGCAGTATTTT
CASSSTVGLALPDTQYF
>TRBD1|few|14|TRBJ2-6|TRBV28
TGTGCCAGCGACAGGGCCTCTGGGGCCAACGTCCTGACTTTC
CASDRASGANVLTF
>.|.|15|TRBJ2-1|TRBV28
TGTGCCAGCAGTCTCATCGGCAGGTCCTACAATGAGCAGTTCTTC
CASSLIGRSYNEQFF
>.|few|14|TRBJ2-7|TRBV28
TGTGCCAGCAGTTTCAGTGCCACAGGAGGGGAGCAGTACTTC
CASSFSATGGEQYF
>TRBD1|.|17|TRBJ2-2|TRBV7-9
TGTGCCAGCAGCCGCAGGGGGCGTAGGTTGAGGACCGGGGAGCTGTTTTTT
CASSRRGRRLRTGELFF
>.|few|15|TRBJ1-1|TRBV25-1
TGTGCCAGCAGTATCCAGCGGGGAAGGAACACTGAAGCTTTCTTT
CASSIQRGRNTEAFF
>TRBD1|.|16|TRBJ2-2|TRBV6-5
TGTGCCAGCAGTTACTACAGGGGGCGCATCAACGGGGAGCTGTTTTTT
CASSYYRGRINGELFF
>TRBD1|.|14|TRBJ1-2|TRBV7-2
TGTGCCAGCAGCCACGGGGGACAGGGCTATGGCTACACCTTC
CASSHGGQGYGYTF
>.|.|17|TRBJ2-7|TRBV7-6
TGTGCCAGCAGCCCTAGAGAGGTCTACACCCCTACCTACGAGCAGTACTTC
CASSPREVYTPTYEQYF
>TRBD2|.|15|TRBJ2-7|TRBV6-5
TGTGCCAGCAGTTCCGTTAGCGGGGTTTCCTACGAGCAGTACTTC
CASSSVSGVSYEQYF
>TRBD1|.|14|TRBJ1-3|TRBV25-1
TGTGCCAGCAGCCCTACCCCAGGGGGGAACACCATATATTTT
CASSPTPGGNTIYF
>.|.|14|TRBJ2-3|TRBV18
TGTGCCAGCTCACCACCGTTCAACACAGATACGCAGTATTTT
CASSPPFNTDTQYF
>.|.|18|TRBJ2-2|TRBV19
TGTGCCACTACGACAGGCCTCTTCGGGACATCGAACACCGGGGAGCTGTTTTTT
CATTTGLFGTSNTGELFF
>TRBD2|.|16|TRBJ2-1|TRBV19
TGTGCCAGTAGTACGATACCGGGACTAGGATTGGGTGAGCAGTTCTTC
CASSTIPGLGLGEQFF
>.|.|11|TRBJ2-2|TRBV19
TGTGCCAGTAGTCGCACCGGGGAGCTGTTTTTT
CASSRTGELFF
>.|.|15|TRBJ2-1|TRBV2
TGTGCCAGCAGTGTTCAGCGGAGCTCCTACAATGAGCAGTTCTTC
CASSVQRSSYNEQFF
>TRBD1|few|18|TRBJ1-5|TRBV7-3
TGTGCCAGCAGCTCCAAGGGCAACGACAGGGCTAGCAATCAGCCCCAGCATTTT
CASSSKGNDRASNQPQHF
>.|.|16|TRBJ1-2|TRBV5-5
TGTGCCAGCAGTGCCGATCGAGGGCGGGGCCTCACTGGCTACACCTTC
CASSADRGRGLTGYTF
>.|.|17|TRBJ2-7|TRBV7-9
TGTTCCAGCAGCTTAGCGATGGGAGGGGGTGCTTCCTACGAGCAGTACTTC
CSSSLAMGGGASYEQYF